This T cell receptor beta chain comes out of a study of tumor-infiltrating lymphocytes in oesophageal squamous cell carcinoma. The CDR3 spans 16 residues. CDR1 and CDR2 (germline): SGHRS, YFSETQ. TCRdb redid the calling of the PCR reads with MiXCR, one entry per CDR3 protein. This sample carries over 14,000 distinct CDR3 sequences, around 48% of them seen once, and the ten largest clones take more than 15%. The sequenced material came from esophageal tumor tissue. The source is a male donor with esophageal squamous cell carcinoma. V and J are TRBV5-1 and TRBJ2-5, with TRBD2 as a possible D gene (6 bases). The J call may not be correct, given that the DNA end is closer to TRBJ2-7. CDR3 DNA: TGCGCCAGCAGCTTAGGACCGCCCTGGAGGGACTACGAGCAGTACTTC. Translated: CASSLGPPWRDYEQYF.